The clone carrying this TCR beta chain was found a few times. The CDR3 covers 16 residues. Trimming shortened V by 3 bases and J by 0 bases, and 18 bases separated the two germline ends. The V gene's germline CDR1 is GTSNPN and CDR2 SVGIG (reference sequence). This entry is derived from a study of patients and donors after allogeneic stem cell transplantation. MiXCR, run by TCRdb on the RT-PCR reads, gives a single entry per CDR3 protein. The repertoire consists of more than 850,000 distinct CDR3 sequences, with about 20% occurring once and the leading ten covering 5% to 6.5%. The origin of this receptor is a human donor who was either an allogeneic HSCT recipient or a stem cell or donor lymphocyte infusion donor (not recorded which). It is not recorded whose cells these are; they may come from a transplant donor. The V gene is TRBV30, the J gene TRBJ2-7, with TRBD1 as a possible D gene (6 bases). The sequenced material came from blood, either unsorted or a sorted T cell fraction (not recorded which). CDR3 sequence reads: CAWRTSGTPLSYEQYF. The CDR3 coding sequence is TGTGCCTGGAGAACCTCCGGGACACCCCTCTCCTACGAGCAGTACTTC.